Many counts were recorded for the clone carrying this T cell receptor beta chain. Its antigen is currently unknown. With 6 bases clipped from V and 8 bases from J, the junction kept 8 bases outside the gene matches. The CDR3 runs 14 residues. Template switching added a universal primer binding site, and final cDNA carried unique molecular identifiers. Each CDR3 protein gets one entry after TCRdb re-called the 5' RACE reads with MiXCR. This table holds approximately 690,000 distinct CDR3 sequences, around 6.1% found once. This sample was taken from a study of identical twins. General observations from the study: A partial confounding effect on zero-insertion analyses could come from invariant MAIT and iNKT cells. With abundant cord blood beta clonotypes, insertions were fewer; memory repertoires showed no such pattern. Excess twin sharing in beta out-of-frame sequences was weaker.

The chain employs TRBV12-3 or TRBV12-4 and TRBJ2-1, with 9 bases aligning to TRBD2. Sequenced material: naive T cells sorted from blood. The sequence was collected from a man aged 18-30 years in good health. The CDR3 nucleotides are TGTGCCAGCAGGAACGGGACTAGCTTTGATGAGCAGTTCTTC. This sequence encodes CASRNGTSFDEQFF.